The entry that follows covers one TCR beta chain sequence. The source of the sample is a study of T cell changes during pregnancy in multiple sclerosis. Using immunoSEQ multiplex PCR, the repertoire was profiled, and TCRdb retains in-frame clones only, with some absent. Here the sample spans tens of thousands of clones, around 90% being singletons. The sequence derives from a female donor in good health, enrolled as a control in a pregnancy study. The sample in question was peripheral blood, obtained in the third trimester of pregnancy.

CDR3 residues: CASSYWGQGNYGYTF. Here the CDR3 DNA reads TGTGCCAGCAGTTACTGGGGACAGGGGAATTATGGCTACACCTTC. The V and J genes are TRBV6-5 and TRBJ1-2, with 10 bases matching TRBD1. The V segment lost 1 base and the J segment 5 bases; nucleotides outside the gene matches: 4. Germline lookup yields CDR1 MNHEY and CDR2 SVGAGI. The CDR3 spans 15 residues.